This TCR beta chain was recorded in a study of graft-versus-host responses after intestinal transplantation. Background on the study: Grafts were multivisceral, liver-intestinal, or isolated intestinal. Each patient got anti-thymocyte globulin induction, then tacrolimus and steroids for approximately 3 years.

The assay was immunoSEQ multiplex PCR, and TCRdb's table has in-frame clones only and misses some. The sample includes 11,000 to 15,000 clones, 30% to 35% of them seen just once. This clone was seen only a few times. Responders (roughly 200,000, CFSE-labeled) met roughly 200,000 stimulators that were irradiated and violet-dye-labeled. The CDR3 runs 15 residues. Germline V CDR1 and CDR2: SGHRS, YFSETQ. The germline V and J ends were trimmed by 2 bases and 6 bases, with 15 bases remaining between them. The chain links TRBV5-1 to TRBJ2-1, with D possibly TRBD1 on 7 matching bases. The clonotype originates from a human patient who received an intestinal transplant. The sample consisted of alloreactive CD4+ T cells from a mixed lymphocyte reaction culture, taken before intestinal transplant. Described subset: CFSE-low proliferating T cells sorted from approximately 6-day pre-transplant mixed lymphocyte reaction (GvH or HvG direction). The DNA for the CDR3 is TGCGCCAGCAGCTTTAGGGAGGCAGGGGGCAATGAGCAGTTCTTC. Its protein product is CASSFREAGGNEQFF.